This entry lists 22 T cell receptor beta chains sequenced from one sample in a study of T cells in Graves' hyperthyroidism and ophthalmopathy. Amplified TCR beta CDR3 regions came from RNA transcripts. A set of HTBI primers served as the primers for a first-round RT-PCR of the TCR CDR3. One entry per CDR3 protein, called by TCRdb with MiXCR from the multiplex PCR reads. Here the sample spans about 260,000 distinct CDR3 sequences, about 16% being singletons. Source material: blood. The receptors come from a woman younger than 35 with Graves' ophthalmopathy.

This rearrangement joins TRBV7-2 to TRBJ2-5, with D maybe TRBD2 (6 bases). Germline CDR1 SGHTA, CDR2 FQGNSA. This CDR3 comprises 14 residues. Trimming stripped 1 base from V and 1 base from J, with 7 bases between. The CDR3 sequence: CASSLEEGQETQYF. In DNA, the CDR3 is TGTGCCAGCAGCTTAGAGGAGGGCCAAGAGACCCAGTACTTC.

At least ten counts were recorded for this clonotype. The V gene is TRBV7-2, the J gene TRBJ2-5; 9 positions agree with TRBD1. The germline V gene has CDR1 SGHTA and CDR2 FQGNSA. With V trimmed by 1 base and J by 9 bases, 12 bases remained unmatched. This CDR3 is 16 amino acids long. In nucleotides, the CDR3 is TGTGCCAGCAGCTTAGAAACGGGACAGGGTCTTGGGGCCCAGTACTTC. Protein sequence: CASSLETGQGLGAQYF.

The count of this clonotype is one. As DNA, the CDR3 is TGCAGTGCTACTCCTAGCATGGCTGAGCAGTACTTC. It encodes CSATPSMAEQYF. This chain joins TRBV20-1 and TRBJ2-7; tentatively, D is TRBD2 (5 bases). The V end was cut by 4 bases, the J end by 7 bases, with 14 bases between. The CDR3 is made up of 12 amino acids. Germline CDR1 is DFQATT and CDR2 is SNEGSKA (reference sequence).

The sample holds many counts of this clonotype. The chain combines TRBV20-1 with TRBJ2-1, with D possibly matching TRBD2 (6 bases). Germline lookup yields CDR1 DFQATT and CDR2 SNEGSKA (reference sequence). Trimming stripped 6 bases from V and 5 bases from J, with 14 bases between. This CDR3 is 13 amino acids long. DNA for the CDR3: TGCAGTGCCGGGACTGGATGGGACAATGAGCAGTTCTTC. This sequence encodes CSAGTGWDNEQFF.

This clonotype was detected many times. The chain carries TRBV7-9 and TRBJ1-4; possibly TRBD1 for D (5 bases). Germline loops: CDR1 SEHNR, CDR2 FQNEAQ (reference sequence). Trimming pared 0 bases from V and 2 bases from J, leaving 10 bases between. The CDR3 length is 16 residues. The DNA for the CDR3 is TGTGCCAGCAGCTTAGCCGGGGGTGGTACTAATGAAAAACTGTTTTTT. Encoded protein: CASSLAGGGTNEKLFF. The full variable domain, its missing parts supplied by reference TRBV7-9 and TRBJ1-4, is DTGVSQNPRHKITKRGQNVTFRCDPISEHNRLYWYRQTLGQGPEFLTYFQNEAQLEKSRLLSDRFSAERPKGSFSTLEIQRTEQGDSAMYLCASSLAGGGTNEKLFFGSGTQLSVL.

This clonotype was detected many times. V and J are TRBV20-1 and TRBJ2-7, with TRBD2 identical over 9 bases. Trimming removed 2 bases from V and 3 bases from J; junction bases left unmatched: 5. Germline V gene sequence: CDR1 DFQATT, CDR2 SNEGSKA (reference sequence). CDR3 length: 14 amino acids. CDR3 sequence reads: CSARPSGGYYEQYF. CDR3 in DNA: TGCAGTGCTAGACCCAGCGGGGGGTACTACGAGCAGTACTTC.

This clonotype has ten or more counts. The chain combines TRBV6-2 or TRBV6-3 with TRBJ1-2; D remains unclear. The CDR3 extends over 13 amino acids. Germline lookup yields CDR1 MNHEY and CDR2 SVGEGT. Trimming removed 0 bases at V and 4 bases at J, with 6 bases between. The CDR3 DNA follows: TGTGCCAGCAGTTACTCGATTGGCTATGGCTACACCTTC. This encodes CASSYSIGYGYTF.

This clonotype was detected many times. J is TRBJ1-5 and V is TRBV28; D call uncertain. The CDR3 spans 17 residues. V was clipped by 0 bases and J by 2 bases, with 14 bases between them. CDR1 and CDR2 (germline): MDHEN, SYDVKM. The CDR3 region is CASSLWGSPEGNQPQHF. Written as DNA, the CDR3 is TGTGCCAGCAGTTTATGGGGCAGCCCCGAGGGCAATCAGCCCCAGCATTTT.

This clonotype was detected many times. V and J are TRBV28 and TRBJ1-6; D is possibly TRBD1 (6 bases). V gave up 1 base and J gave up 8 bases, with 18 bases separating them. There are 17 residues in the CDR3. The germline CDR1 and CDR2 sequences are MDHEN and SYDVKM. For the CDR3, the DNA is TGTGCCAGCAGTTTATTTTGGGGGCGCTCCAGGGATTCACCCCTCCACTTT. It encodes CASSLFWGRSRDSPLHF.

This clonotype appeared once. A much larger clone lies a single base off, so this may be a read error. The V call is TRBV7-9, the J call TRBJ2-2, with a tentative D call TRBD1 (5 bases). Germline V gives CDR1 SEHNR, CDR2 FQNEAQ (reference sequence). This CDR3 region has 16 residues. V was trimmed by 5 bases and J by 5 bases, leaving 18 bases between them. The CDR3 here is CASSIVQVGRTGELFF. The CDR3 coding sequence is TGTGCCAGCAGCATAGTCCAGGTGGGGCGGACCGGGGAGCTGTTTTTT.

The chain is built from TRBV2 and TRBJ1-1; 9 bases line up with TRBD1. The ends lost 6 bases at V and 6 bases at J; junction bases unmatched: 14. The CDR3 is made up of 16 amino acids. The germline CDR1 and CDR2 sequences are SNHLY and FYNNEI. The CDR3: CASRKTGTGSNAEAFF. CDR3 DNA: TGTGCCAGCAGAAAAACCGGGACAGGGAGTAACGCTGAAGCTTTCTTT.

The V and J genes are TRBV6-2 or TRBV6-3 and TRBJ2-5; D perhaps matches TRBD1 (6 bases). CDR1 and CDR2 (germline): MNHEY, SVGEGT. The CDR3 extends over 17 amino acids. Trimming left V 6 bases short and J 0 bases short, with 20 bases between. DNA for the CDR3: TGTGCCAGCAGATCAGCCGGGACAATTAAGTACCAAGAGACCCAGTACTTC. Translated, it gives CASRSAGTIKYQETQYF.

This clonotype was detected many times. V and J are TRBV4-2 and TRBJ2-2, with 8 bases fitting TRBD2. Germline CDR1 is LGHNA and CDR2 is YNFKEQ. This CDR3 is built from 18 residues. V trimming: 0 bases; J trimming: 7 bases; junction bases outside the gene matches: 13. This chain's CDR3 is CASSQEDSLAGAGGELFF. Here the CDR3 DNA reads TGTGCCAGCAGCCAAGAAGATAGTCTAGCGGGTGCGGGCGGGGAGCTGTTTTTT.

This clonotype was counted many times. DNA of the CDR3: TGTGCCAGCAGCCCACTGGGGGGACCCACAGATACGCAGTATTTT. It codes for CASSPLGGPTDTQYF. The chain is built from TRBV7-3 and TRBJ2-3; D possibly corresponds to TRBD2 (6 bases). Germline-derived CDR1 and CDR2 are SGHTA and FQGTGA. V lost 5 bases, J lost 2 bases, and 14 bases lay in between. This CDR3 is built from 15 residues.

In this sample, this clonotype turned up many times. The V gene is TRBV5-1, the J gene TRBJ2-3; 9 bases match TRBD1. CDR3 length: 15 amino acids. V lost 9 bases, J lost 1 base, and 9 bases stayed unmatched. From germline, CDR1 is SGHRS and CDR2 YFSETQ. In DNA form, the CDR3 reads TGCGCCACCGCACAGGGGGCTTTTGGCACAGATACGCAGTATTTT. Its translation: CATAQGAFGTDTQYF. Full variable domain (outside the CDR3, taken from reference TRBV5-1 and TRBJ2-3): KAGVTQTPRYLIKTRGQQVTLSCSPISGHRSVSWYQQTPGQGLQFLFEYFSETQRNKGNFPGRFSGRQFSNSRSEMNVSTLELGDSALYLCATAQGAFGTDTQYFGPGTRLTVL.

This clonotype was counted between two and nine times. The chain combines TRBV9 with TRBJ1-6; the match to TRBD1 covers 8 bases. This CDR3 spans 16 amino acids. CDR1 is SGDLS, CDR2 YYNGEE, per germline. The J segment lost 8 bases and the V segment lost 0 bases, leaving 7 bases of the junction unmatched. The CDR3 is CASSVEPQGADSPLHF. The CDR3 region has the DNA TGTGCCAGCAGCGTAGAACCCCAGGGGGCTGATTCACCCCTCCACTTT.

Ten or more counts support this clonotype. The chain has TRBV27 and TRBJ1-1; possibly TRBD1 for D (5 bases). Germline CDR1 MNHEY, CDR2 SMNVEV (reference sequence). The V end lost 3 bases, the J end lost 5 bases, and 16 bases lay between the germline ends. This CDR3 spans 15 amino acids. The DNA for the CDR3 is TGTGCCAGCAGTTTGGGGGTGGCAGGGAAGACTGAAGCTTTCTTT. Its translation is CASSLGVAGKTEAFF.

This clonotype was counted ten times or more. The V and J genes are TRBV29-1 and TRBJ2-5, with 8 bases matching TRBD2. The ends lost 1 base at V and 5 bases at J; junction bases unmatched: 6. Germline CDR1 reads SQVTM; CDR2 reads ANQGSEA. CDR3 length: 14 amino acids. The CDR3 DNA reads TGCAGCGTTGAAGGGCTAGCGGGCGGGGAGACCCAGTACTTC. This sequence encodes CSVEGLAGGETQYF.

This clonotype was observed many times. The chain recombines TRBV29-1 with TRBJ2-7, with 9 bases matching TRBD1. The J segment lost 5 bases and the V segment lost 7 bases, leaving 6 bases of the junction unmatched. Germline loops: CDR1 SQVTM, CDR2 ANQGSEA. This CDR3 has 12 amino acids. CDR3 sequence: CSAGTGNHEQYF. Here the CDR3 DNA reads TGCAGCGCAGGGACAGGGAACCACGAGCAGTACTTC.

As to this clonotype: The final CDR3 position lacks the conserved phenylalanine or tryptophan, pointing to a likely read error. This CDR3 is CASSQLPSGSYNEQFC. The CDR3 nucleotides read TGCGCCAGCAGCCAACTCCCTAGCGGCTCCTACAATGAGCAGTTCTGC. The V gene is TRBV4-3, the J gene TRBJ2-1, with TRBD2 identical over 7 bases. The junction had 4 bases not matched to a gene; V was cut back by 2 bases and J by 0 bases. This CDR3 is 16 amino acids long. Germline V gene sequence: CDR1 LGHNA, CDR2 YSLEER.

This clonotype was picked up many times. The CDR3 coding sequence is TGCGCCAGCAGGATTCAGGGGGCCCGGGAGACCCAGTACTTC. This gives the protein CASRIQGARETQYF. The J gene is TRBJ2-5, the V gene TRBV5-1, with TRBD1 matching over 8 bases. There are 14 residues in the CDR3. Trimming at V came to 5 bases and at J to 5 bases, leaving 8 bases not matched to a gene. CDR1 and CDR2 from the germline V gene are SGHRS and YFSETQ. Complete variable domain (other parts from reference TRBV5-1 and TRBJ2-5): KAGVTQTPRYLIKTRGQQVTLSCSPISGHRSVSWYQQTPGQGLQFLFEYFSETQRNKGNFPGRFSGRQFSNSRSEMNVSTLELGDSALYLCASRIQGARETQYFGPGTRLLVL.

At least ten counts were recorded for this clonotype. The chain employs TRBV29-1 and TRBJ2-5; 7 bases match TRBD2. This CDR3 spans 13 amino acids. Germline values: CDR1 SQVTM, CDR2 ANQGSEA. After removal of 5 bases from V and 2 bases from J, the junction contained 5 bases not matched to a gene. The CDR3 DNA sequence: TGCAGCGTTCGCCGCGGGAGTCAAGAGACCCAGTACTTC. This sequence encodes CSVRRGSQETQYF.